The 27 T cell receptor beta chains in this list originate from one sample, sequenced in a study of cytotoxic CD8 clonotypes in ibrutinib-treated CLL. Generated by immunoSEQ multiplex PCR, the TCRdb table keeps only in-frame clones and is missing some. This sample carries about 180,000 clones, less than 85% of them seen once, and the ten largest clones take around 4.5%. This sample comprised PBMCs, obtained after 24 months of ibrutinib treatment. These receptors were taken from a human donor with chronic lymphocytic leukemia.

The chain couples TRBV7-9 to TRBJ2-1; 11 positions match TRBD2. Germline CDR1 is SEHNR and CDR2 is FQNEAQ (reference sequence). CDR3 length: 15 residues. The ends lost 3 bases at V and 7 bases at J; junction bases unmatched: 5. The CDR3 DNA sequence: TGTGCCAGCAGCTTTGTGACTAGCGGGAAAAATGAGCAGTTCTTC. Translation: CASSFVTSGKNEQFF.

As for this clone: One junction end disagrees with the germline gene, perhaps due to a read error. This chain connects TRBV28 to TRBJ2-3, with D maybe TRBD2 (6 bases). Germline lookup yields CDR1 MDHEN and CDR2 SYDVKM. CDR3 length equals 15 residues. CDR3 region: CASSPLAAGTGTQYF. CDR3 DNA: TGTGCCAGCAGCCCACTAGCCGCGGGCACAGGTACGCAGTATTTT.

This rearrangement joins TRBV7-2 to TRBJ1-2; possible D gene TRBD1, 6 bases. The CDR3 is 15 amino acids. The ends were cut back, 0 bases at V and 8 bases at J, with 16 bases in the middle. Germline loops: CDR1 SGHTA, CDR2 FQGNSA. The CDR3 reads CASSLAREGHRGYTF. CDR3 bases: TGTGCCAGCAGCTTAGCCAGGGAGGGACATAGGGGCTACACCTTC.

CDR3 in amino acids: CASSLTSGGYNEQFF. CDR3 in DNA: TGTGCCAGCAGCTTGACTAGCGGGGGTTACAATGAGCAGTTCTTC. This rearrangement joins TRBV7-9 to TRBJ2-1, with 12 bases that match TRBD2. V was pared by 3 bases and J by 4 bases, with 1 base of the junction left unmatched. Germline-derived CDR1 and CDR2 are SEHNR and FQNEAQ (reference sequence). The CDR3 runs 15 residues.

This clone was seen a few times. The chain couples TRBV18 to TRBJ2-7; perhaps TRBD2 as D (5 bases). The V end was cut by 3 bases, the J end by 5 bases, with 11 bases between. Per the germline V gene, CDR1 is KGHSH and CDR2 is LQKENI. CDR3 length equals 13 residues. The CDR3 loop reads CASSPGKIDEQYF. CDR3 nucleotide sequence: TGTGCCAGCTCACCCGGGAAAATCGACGAGCAGTACTTC.

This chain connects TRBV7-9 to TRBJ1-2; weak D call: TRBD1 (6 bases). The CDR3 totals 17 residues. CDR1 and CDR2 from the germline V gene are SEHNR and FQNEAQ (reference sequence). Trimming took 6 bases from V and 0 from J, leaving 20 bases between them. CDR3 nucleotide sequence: TGTGCCAGCAGTGTTGGGACACTAGGATCAGCTAACTATGGCTACACCTTC. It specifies CASSVGTLGSANYGYTF.

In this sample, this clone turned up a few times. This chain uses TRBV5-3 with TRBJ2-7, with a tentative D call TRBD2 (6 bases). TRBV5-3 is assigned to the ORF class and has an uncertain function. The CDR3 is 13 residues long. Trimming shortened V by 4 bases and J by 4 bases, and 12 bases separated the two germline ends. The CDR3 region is CARSGTQAYEQYF. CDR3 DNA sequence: TGTGCCAGAAGCGGGACTCAGGCTTACGAGCAGTACTTC.

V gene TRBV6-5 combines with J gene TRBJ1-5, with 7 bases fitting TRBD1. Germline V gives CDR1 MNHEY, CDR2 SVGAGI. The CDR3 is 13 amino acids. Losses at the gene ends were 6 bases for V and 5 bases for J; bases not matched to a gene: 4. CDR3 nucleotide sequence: TGTGCCAGCAGCTACAGGGGTTATCAGCCCCAGCATTTT. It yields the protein CASSYRGYQPQHF.

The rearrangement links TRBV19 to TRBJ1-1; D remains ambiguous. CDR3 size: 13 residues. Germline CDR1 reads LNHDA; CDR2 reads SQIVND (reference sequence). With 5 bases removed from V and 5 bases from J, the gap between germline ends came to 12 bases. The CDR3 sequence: CASSLQVSTEAFF. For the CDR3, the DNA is TGTGCCAGTAGTCTTCAGGTTAGTACTGAAGCTTTCTTT.

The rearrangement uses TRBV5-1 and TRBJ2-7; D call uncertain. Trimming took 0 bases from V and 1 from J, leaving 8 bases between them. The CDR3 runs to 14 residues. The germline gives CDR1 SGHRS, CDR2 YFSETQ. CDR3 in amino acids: CASSLDTVSYEQYF. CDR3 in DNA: TGCGCCAGCAGCTTGGATACAGTGTCCTACGAGCAGTACTTC.

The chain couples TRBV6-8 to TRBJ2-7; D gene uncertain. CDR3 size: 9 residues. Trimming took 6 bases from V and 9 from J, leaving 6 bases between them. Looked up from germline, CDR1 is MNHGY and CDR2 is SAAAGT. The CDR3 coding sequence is TGTGCCAGCAGCCTCGGGCAGTACTTC. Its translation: CASSLGQYF.

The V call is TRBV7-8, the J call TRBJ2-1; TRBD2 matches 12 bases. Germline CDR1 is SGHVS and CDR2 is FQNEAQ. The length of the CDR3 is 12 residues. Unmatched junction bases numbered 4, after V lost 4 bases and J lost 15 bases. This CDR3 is CASSSLAGGMFF. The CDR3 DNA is TGTGCCAGCAGCTCTCTAGCGGGAGGGATGTTCTTC.

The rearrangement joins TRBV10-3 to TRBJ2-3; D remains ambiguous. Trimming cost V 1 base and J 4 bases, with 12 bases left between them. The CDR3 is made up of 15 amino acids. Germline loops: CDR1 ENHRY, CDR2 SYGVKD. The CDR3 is CAISELSSGSDTQYF. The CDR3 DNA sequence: TGTGCCATCAGTGAGTTGTCCAGTGGGTCAGATACGCAGTATTTT.

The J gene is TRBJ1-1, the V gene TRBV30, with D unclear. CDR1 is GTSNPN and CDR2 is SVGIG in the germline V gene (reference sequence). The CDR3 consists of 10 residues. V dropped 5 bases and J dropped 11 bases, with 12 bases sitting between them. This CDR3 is CAWAEIVAFF. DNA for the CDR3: TGTGCCTGGGCCGAGATTGTGGCTTTCTTT.

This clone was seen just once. The CDR3 DNA reads as TGCGCCAGCAGTGTGGGGGCGGGAAGAAACACCATATATTTT. This codes for CASSVGAGRNTIYF. V is TRBV10-2 and J is TRBJ1-3, with D perhaps TRBD1 (6 bases). V lost 4 bases to trimming and J lost 5 bases, with 12 bases between them. In germline, CDR1 is WSHSY, CDR2 SAAADI. This CDR3 is 14 amino acids long.

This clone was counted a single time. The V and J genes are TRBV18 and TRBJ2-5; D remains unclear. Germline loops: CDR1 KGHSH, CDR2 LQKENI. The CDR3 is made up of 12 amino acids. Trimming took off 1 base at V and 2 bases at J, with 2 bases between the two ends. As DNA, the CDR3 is TGTGCCAGCTCACCACTACAAGAGACCCAGTACTTC. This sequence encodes CASSPLQETQYF.

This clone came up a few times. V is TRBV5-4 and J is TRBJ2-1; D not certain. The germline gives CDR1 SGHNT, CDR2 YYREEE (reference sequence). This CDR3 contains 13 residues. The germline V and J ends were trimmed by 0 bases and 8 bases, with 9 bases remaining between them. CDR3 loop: CASSLGGLDEQFF. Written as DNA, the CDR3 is TGTGCCAGCAGCTTGGGTGGTTTGGATGAGCAGTTCTTC. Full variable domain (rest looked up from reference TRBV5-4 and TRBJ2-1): ETGVTQSPTHLIKTRGQQVTLRCSSQSGHNTVSWYQQALGQGPQFIFQYYREEENGRGNFPPRFSGLQFPNYSSELNVNALELDDSALYLCASSLGGLDEQFFGPGTRLTVL.

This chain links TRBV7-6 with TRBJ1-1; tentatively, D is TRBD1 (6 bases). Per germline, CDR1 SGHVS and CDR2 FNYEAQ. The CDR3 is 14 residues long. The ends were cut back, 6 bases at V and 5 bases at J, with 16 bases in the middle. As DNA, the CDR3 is TGTGCCAGCAGACCCGGGACAATGAGGACTGAAGCTTTCTTT. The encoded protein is CASRPGTMRTEAFF.

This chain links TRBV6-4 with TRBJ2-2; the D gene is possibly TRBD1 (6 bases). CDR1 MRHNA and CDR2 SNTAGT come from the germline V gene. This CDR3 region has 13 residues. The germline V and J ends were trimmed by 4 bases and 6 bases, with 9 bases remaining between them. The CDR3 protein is CASSGPGAGELFF. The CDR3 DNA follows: TGTGCCAGCAGTGGTCCAGGGGCCGGGGAGCTGTTTTTT.

The CDR3 reads CASSSKRDRGVAEAFF. The CDR3 bases are TGCGCCAGCAGCTCCAAACGGGACAGGGGGGTTGCTGAAGCTTTCTTT. The gene calls are TRBV5-1 and TRBJ1-1; 11 bases match TRBD1. The germline V gene has CDR1 SGHRS and CDR2 YFSETQ. Trimming took 3 bases from V and 6 from J; bases not matched to a gene: 10. This CDR3 is built from 16 residues.

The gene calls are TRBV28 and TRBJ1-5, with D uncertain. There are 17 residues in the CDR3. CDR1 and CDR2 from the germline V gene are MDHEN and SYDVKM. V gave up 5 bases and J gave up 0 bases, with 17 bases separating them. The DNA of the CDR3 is TGTGCCAGCAGTGGAGCCGCAGAGTCCCTTAGCAATCAGCCCCAGCATTTT. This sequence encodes CASSGAAESLSNQPQHF. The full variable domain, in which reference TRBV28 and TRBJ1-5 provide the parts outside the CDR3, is DVKVTQSSRYLVKRTGEKVFLECVQDMDHENMFWYRQDPGLGLRLIYFSYDVKMKEKGDIPEGYSVSREKKERFSLILESASTNQTSMYLCASSGAAESLSNQPQHFGDGTRLSIL.

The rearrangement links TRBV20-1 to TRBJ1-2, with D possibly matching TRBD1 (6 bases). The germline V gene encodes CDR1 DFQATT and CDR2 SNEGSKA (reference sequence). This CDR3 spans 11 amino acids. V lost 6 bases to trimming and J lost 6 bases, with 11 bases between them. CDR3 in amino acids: CSAGGGDGYTF. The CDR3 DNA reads TGCAGTGCCGGGGGCGGGGATGGCTACACCTTC.

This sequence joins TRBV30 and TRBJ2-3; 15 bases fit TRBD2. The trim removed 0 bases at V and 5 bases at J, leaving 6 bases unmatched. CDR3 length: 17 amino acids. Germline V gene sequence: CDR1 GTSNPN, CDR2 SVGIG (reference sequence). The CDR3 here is CAWSVWRTSGRGDTQYF. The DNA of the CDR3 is TGTGCCTGGAGTGTTTGGAGGACTAGCGGGAGGGGAGATACGCAGTATTTT.

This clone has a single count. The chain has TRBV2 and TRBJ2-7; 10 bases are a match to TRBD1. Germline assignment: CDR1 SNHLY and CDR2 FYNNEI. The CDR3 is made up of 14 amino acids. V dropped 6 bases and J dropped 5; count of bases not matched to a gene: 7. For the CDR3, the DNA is TGTGCCAGCAGCCGGACAGGGGGGGGCCACGAGCAGTACTTC. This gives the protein CASSRTGGGHEQYF. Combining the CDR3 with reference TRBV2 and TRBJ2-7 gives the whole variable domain EPEVTQTPSHQVTQMGQEVILRCVPISNHLYFYWYRQILGQKVEFLVSFYNNEISEKSEIFDDQFSVERPDGSNFTLKIRSTKLEDSAMYFCASSRTGGGHEQYFGPGTRLTVT.

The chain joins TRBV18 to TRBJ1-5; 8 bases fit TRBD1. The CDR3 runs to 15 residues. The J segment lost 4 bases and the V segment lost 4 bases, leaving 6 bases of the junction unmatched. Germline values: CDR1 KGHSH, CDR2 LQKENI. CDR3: CASSLLGQANQPQHF. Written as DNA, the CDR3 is TGTGCCAGCTCACTTTTGGGACAGGCAAATCAGCCCCAGCATTTT.

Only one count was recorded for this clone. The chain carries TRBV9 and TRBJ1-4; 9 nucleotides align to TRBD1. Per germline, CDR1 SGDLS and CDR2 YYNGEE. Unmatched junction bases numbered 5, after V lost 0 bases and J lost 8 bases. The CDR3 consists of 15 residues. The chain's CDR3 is CASSVGRTGVEKLFF. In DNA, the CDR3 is TGTGCCAGCAGCGTAGGGCGGACAGGGGTGGAAAAACTGTTTTTT.

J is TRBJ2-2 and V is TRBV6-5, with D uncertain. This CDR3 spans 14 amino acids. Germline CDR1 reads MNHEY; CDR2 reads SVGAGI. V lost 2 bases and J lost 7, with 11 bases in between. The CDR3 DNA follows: TGTGCCAGCAGTTACAGGGCTAGGGTCGGGGAGCTGTTTTTT. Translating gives CASSYRARVGELFF.